Below, 28 T cell receptor beta chains from the same sample are listed, as sequenced in a study of T cell clonality in common variable immunodeficiency. Sequenced by immunoSEQ multiplex PCR; TCRdb stores in-frame clones only, minus some. This sample has some 60,000 clones and no singletons, with around 1.6% in the ten largest. What was sequenced was peripheral blood mononuclear cells. All receptors derive from a person aged 18 to 75 in good health.

The sample holds a few counts of this clone. The CDR3 end lies 3 residues beyond the end of the read and is filled in from the germline J gene. This chain joins TRBV7-9 and TRBJ1-3; maybe TRBD1 (6 bases). The V gene's germline CDR1 is SEHNR and CDR2 FQNEAQ (reference sequence). This CDR3 is 15 amino acids long. V gave up 5 bases and J gave up 2 bases, with 13 bases separating them. CDR3 protein: CASSPRQATGNTIYF. The DNA read from the CDR3 is TGTGCCAGCAGCCCCAGACAGGCAACTGGAAACACC.

A few counts support this clone. From the germline J gene comes the end of the CDR3, since the read stops 3 residues before it. The V and J genes are TRBV18 and TRBJ1-2, with a weak D call TRBD1 (5 bases). The germline CDR1 and CDR2 sequences are KGHSH and LQKENI. CDR3 length: 16 residues. The covered CDR3 bases are TGTGCCAGCTCACCTTGGACTAGCGGGACCTACAGTGAC. Translation gives CASSPWTSGTYSD. The CDR3 as a whole reads CASSPWTSGTYSDYTF.

This clone was detected many times. Read data end 3 residues before the CDR3 end; the end is taken from the germline J gene. This rearrangement joins TRBV20-1 to TRBJ2-5; 14 bases are shared with TRBD2. The germline V gene encodes CDR1 DFQATT and CDR2 SNEGSKA (reference sequence). CDR3 length: 17 residues. After removal of 5 bases from V and 4 bases from J, the junction contained 12 bases not matched to a gene. CDR3 sequence reads: CSAGSGTSGSVRETQYF. The CDR3 DNA, read in part, is TGCAGTGCTGGGTCCGGGACTAGCGGGAGTGTTCGAGAGACC.

This clone has a handful of counts. The missing CDR3 end, 3 residues past where the read stops, is filled in from the germline J gene. This chain uses TRBV20-1 with TRBJ2-5, with TRBD2 identical over 11 bases. The germline CDR1 and CDR2 sequences are DFQATT and SNEGSKA (reference sequence). The CDR3 consists of 15 residues. V trimming: 3 bases; J trimming: 4 bases; junction bases outside the gene matches: 7. Here the CDR3 reads CSASSGLAARETQYF. The sequenced CDR3 bases are TGCAGTGCTAGCTCGGGACTAGCGGCTCGAGAGACC.

This clone was observed many times. The observed sequence ends 3 residues before the CDR3 terminus, with the missing tail filled in from the germline J gene. This rearrangement joins TRBV18 to TRBJ2-3; D may be TRBD2 (5 bases). Trimming took 2 bases from V and 2 from J, leaving 8 bases between them. The V gene's germline CDR1 is KGHSH and CDR2 LQKENI. The CDR3 has 14 residues. CDR3 protein: CASSPTGITDTQYF. CDR3 DNA (partial): TGTGCCAGCTCACCAACGGGGATCACAGATACG.

This clone appeared many times. The sequence runs out 3 residues before the end of the CDR3; the remainder is reconstructed from the germline J gene. The J gene is TRBJ2-7, the V gene TRBV18, with 10 bases that match TRBD1. The CDR3 runs 17 residues. Germline assignment: CDR1 KGHSH and CDR2 LQKENI. V lost 3 bases, J lost 2 bases, and 10 bases stayed unmatched. The CDR3 here is CASSPGTGDRSTYEQYF. CDR3 DNA, as far as it was read: TGTGCCAGCTCACCGGGGACAGGGGATCGTTCAACCTACGAG.

This clone was seen many times. The DNA ends 3 residues before the CDR3 does, and the rest of the CDR3 is filled in from the germline J gene. V is TRBV18 and J is TRBJ2-5; TRBD2 matches at 8 bases. V gave up 3 bases and J gave up 2 bases; unmatched junction bases: 8. The CDR3 is made up of 16 amino acids. Germline V lookup: CDR1 KGHSH, CDR2 LQKENI. The CDR3 loop is CASSPVAGLGQETQYF. The sequenced CDR3 bases are TGTGCCAGCTCACCGGTAGCGGGACTTGGACAAGAGACC. Complete variable domain (other parts from reference TRBV18 and TRBJ2-5): NAGVMQNPRHLVRRRGQEARLRCSPMKGHSHVYWYRQLPEEGLKFMVYLQKENIIDESGMPKERFSAEFPKEGPSILRIQQVVRGDSAAYFCASSPVAGLGQETQYFGPGTRLLVL.

Only a few counts were recorded for this clone. Read coverage stops 3 residues before the CDR3 terminus; the germline J gene supplies the remainder. Other DNA sequences from this sample encode an identical CDR3 as well. The chain carries TRBV19 and TRBJ1-5; maybe TRBD1 (6 bases). Germline CDR1 LNHDA, CDR2 SQIVND (reference sequence). Trimming pared 9 bases from V and 7 bases from J, leaving 16 bases between. This CDR3 region has 13 residues. The CDR3 sequence: CASSQGRGQPQHF. The sequenced CDR3 bases are TGTGCCAGCTCACAGGGAAGGGGACAGCCC.

As to this clone: Relative to the germline gene, one junction end is altered; a read error may explain this. The CDR3 is cut off 3 residues early in the read; its end comes from the germline J gene. The rearrangement uses TRBV19 and TRBJ1-6; 8 nucleotides match TRBD1. Germline CDR1 and CDR2: LNHDA and SQIVND (reference sequence). CDR3 length: 16 residues. The sequenced CDR3 bases are TGTACCAGTAGTATGGCGCTGGACAGGGTTGTTTCACCC. As protein: CTSSMALDRVVSP. The whole CDR3 is CTSSMALDRVVSPLHF.

Many counts were recorded for this clone. The read terminates 3 residues before the CDR3 end, so the remaining end is supplied by the germline J gene. This chain joins TRBV7-9 and TRBJ2-7; no clear D. This CDR3 region has 12 residues. CDR1 and CDR2 (germline): SEHNR, FQNEAQ (reference sequence). Trimming left V 5 bases short and J 5 bases short, with 10 bases between. The DNA read from the CDR3 is TGTGCCAGCAGCCCGGTAACAGACGAG. Translated: CASSPVTDE. The CDR3 in full is CASSPVTDEQYF.

This clone was seen at least ten times. Read data end 3 residues before the CDR3 end; the end is taken from the germline J gene. J is TRBJ2-7 and V is TRBV18, with TRBD1 matching 8 bases. Germline lookup yields CDR1 KGHSH and CDR2 LQKENI. J gave up 2 bases and V 0 bases, and 0 bases lay outside the gene matches. CDR3 length: 14 amino acids. The part of the CDR3 DNA that was read is TGTGCCAGCTCACCACCGACAGGGGCCTACGAG. Translation gives CASSPPTGAYE. From start to end, the CDR3 is CASSPPTGAYEQYF.

This clone was seen ten or more times. The CDR3 end is not reached by the read, which stops 3 residues before it; the germline J gene fills it in. The chain recombines TRBV9 with TRBJ2-7, with 10 bases fitting TRBD2. This CDR3 has 18 amino acids. Germline lookup yields CDR1 SGDLS and CDR2 YYNGEE. V was clipped by 0 bases and J by 5 bases; unmatched bases: 14. The CDR3 here is CASSVDEGSGRIRDEQYF. Incomplete CDR3 DNA: TGTGCCAGCAGCGTAGATGAGGGTAGCGGGAGGATTCGGGACGAG. The variable domain in full, completed from reference TRBV9 and TRBJ2-7, reads DSGVTQTPKHLITATGQRVTLRCSPRSGDLSVYWYQQSLDQGLQFLIQYYNGEERAKGNILERFSAQQFPDLHSELNLSSLELGDSALYFCASSVDEGSGRIRDEQYFGPGTRLTVT.

This clone was seen repeatedly, ten times or more. Coverage ceases 3 residues before the CDR3 finishes, and the germline J gene fills in the end. The chain links TRBV18 to TRBJ2-7; D is perhaps TRBD1 (6 bases). The CDR3 runs 14 residues. Germline V gives CDR1 KGHSH, CDR2 LQKENI. V was shortened by 1 base and J by 0 bases, with 7 bases between the two germline ends. The CDR3 bases that were read are TGTGCCAGCTCACCACAGGGACACTCCTACGAG. Protein: CASSPQGHSYE. From start to end, the CDR3 is CASSPQGHSYEQYF.

Ten or more counts support this clone. The CDR3 goes on 3 residues after the read ends, and that part is filled in from the germline J gene. This rearrangement joins TRBV28 to TRBJ2-7; D gene ambiguous. With 9 bases removed from V and 4 bases from J, the gap between germline ends came to 10 bases. The CDR3 sequence is 11 residues long. The germline V gene has CDR1 MDHEN and CDR2 SYDVKM. The CDR3 bases that were read are TGTGCCAGTAAAAACTTTTACGAG. Its translation: CASKNFYE. Given in full, the CDR3 is CASKNFYEQYF.

This clone was picked up many times. The read finishes 3 residues shy of the CDR3 end, and the germline J gene is used to complete it. V usage is TRBV20-1 and J usage is TRBJ2-3, with TRBD2 matching over 10 bases. The CDR3 sequence is 17 residues long. Losses at the gene ends were 1 base for V and 0 bases for J; bases not matched to a gene: 7. Germline lookup yields CDR1 DFQATT and CDR2 SNEGSKA (reference sequence). The CDR3 bases that were read are TGCAGTGCTAGAGGTAGCGGGAGGATCCATAGCACAGATACG. Its protein is CSARGSGRIHSTDT. The whole CDR3 is CSARGSGRIHSTDTQYF.

This clone showed up many times. The read ends 3 residues shy of where the CDR3 ends; the end is completed using the germline J gene. Other nucleotide sequences from this sample produce the same CDR3. The genes are TRBV5-4 and TRBJ2-3, with D unclear. The length of the CDR3 is 13 residues. Trimming cost V 1 base and J 1 base, with 4 bases left between them. Looked up from germline, CDR1 is SGHNT and CDR2 is YYREEE (reference sequence). CDR3 sequence: CASSLSGTDTQYF. The covered CDR3 bases are TGTGCCAGCAGCTTGTCTGGCACAGATACG.

This clone has a count of ten or more. The CDR3 is cut off 3 residues early in the read; its end comes from the germline J gene. J is TRBJ1-2 and V is TRBV3-1 (or the pseudogene TRBV3-2); 9 nucleotides agree with TRBD1. Germline-derived CDR1 and CDR2 are LGHDT and YNNKEL (reference sequence). The CDR3 runs to 12 residues. The sequenced part of the CDR3 DNA is TGTGCCAGCAGCCAGGACAGGGGCGGC. Its translation is CASSQDRGG. From start to end, the CDR3 is CASSQDRGGYTF.

Details on this clone: The sequence runs out 3 residues before the end of the CDR3; the remainder is reconstructed from the germline J gene. This chain connects TRBV2 to TRBJ2-3; 12 bases agree with TRBD2. In germline, CDR1 is SNHLY, CDR2 FYNNEI. The CDR3 consists of 15 residues. Trimming took 2 bases from V and 5 from J; bases not matched to a gene: 2. The CDR3 loop is CASSERTSGIDTQYF. The DNA read from the CDR3 is TGTGCCAGCAGTGAACGGACTAGCGGGATAGATACG. Looking up the rest from reference TRBV2 and TRBJ2-3 gives the full variable domain: EPEVTQTPSHQVTQMGQEVILRCVPISNHLYFYWYRQILGQKVEFLVSFYNNEISEKSEIFDDQFSVERPDGSNFTLKIRSTKLEDSAMYFCASSERTSGIDTQYFGPGTRLTVL.

This clone was seen at least ten times. The CDR3 extends 3 residues past the end of the read, so its final part is completed from the germline J gene. V is TRBV2 and J is TRBJ1-5; 8 nucleotides line up with TRBD1. Germline-derived CDR1 and CDR2 are SNHLY and FYNNEI. With 2 bases clipped from V and 4 bases from J, the junction kept 1 base outside the gene matches. This CDR3 has 14 amino acids. The CDR3 DNA, read in part, is TGTGCCAGCAGTGAAAGGACAGGGAATCAGCCC. The encoded protein is CASSERTGNQP. The CDR3 in its entirety is CASSERTGNQPQHF.

This clone was counted at least ten times. The read terminates 3 residues before the CDR3 end, so the remaining end is supplied by the germline J gene. The identical CDR3 is also encoded by other nucleotide sequences in the sample. The chain carries TRBV19 and TRBJ1-2; 7 bases agree with TRBD1. The CDR3 is 16 residues long. Germline V lookup: CDR1 LNHDA, CDR2 SQIVND (reference sequence). V trimming: 6 bases; J trimming: 3 bases; junction bases outside the gene matches: 13. The part of the CDR3 DNA that was read is TGTGCCAGTAGACCGGGACAGACCGCTTTTGACTATGGC. This gives the protein CASRPGQTAFDYG. The CDR3 in full is CASRPGQTAFDYGYTF.

This clone appeared a few times. From the germline J gene comes the end of the CDR3, since the read stops 3 residues before it. The J gene is TRBJ1-6, the V gene TRBV2; D call uncertain. The CDR3 covers 12 residues. Germline V CDR1 and CDR2: SNHLY, FYNNEI. Trimming stripped 5 bases from V and 9 bases from J, with 8 bases between. This chain's CDR3 is CASSPGRSPLHF. The covered CDR3 bases are TGTGCCAGCAGTCCTGGGCGTTCACCC.

This clone occurred many times. Read sequence stops 3 residues before the CDR3 end, and the germline J gene provides the missing end. This rearrangement joins TRBV20-1 to TRBJ1-1, with D hard to call. The CDR3 contains 16 residues. Germline assignment: CDR1 DFQATT and CDR2 SNEGSKA (reference sequence). Trimming removed 3 bases from V and 2 bases from J, with 19 bases in between. The part of the CDR3 DNA that was read is TGCAGTGCTAGGGATAAGGGCATTCTTTCTAACACTGAA. Translated: CSARDKGILSNTE. The full CDR3 reads CSARDKGILSNTEAFF.

This clone was observed many times. The observed sequence ends 3 residues before the CDR3 terminus, with the missing tail filled in from the germline J gene. This chain links TRBV5-6 with TRBJ2-5; possible D gene TRBD2, 6 bases. V was shortened by 0 bases and J by 5 bases, with 14 bases between the two germline ends. CDR1 and CDR2 (germline): SGHDT, YYEEEE. CDR3 length: 15 amino acids. The CDR3 protein is CASSLARLGVETQYF. The DNA read from the CDR3 is TGTGCCAGCAGCTTGGCGAGACTAGGGGTGGAGACC. The full variable domain, in which reference TRBV5-6 and TRBJ2-5 provide the parts outside the CDR3, is DAGVTQSPTHLIKTRGQQVTLRCSPKSGHDTVSWYQQALGQGPQFIFQYYEEEERQRGNFPDRFSGHQFPNYSSELNVNALLLGDSALYLCASSLARLGVETQYFGPGTRLLVL.

At least ten counts were recorded for this clone. The sequence runs out 3 residues before the end of the CDR3; the remainder is reconstructed from the germline J gene. V usage is TRBV20-1 and J usage is TRBJ2-5, with 13 bases fitting TRBD2. CDR3 length equals 20 residues. J lost 1 base, V lost 3 bases, and 17 bases had no gene match. From germline, CDR1 is DFQATT and CDR2 SNEGSKA (reference sequence). CDR3 residues: CSASLSPGLAGTYRQETQYF. The part of the CDR3 DNA that was read is TGCAGTGCTAGCTTAAGCCCGGGACTAGCGGGAACGTACCGCCAAGAGACC.

This clone was counted many times. Read coverage stops 3 residues before the CDR3 terminus; the germline J gene supplies the remainder. This chain links TRBV7-2 with TRBJ2-3, with 7 bases identical to TRBD2. The germline gives CDR1 SGHTA, CDR2 FQGNSA. Trimming at V came to 0 bases and at J to 6 bases, leaving 9 bases not matched to a gene. The CDR3 spans 16 residues. CDR3 loop: CASSLALASQGDTQYF. Incomplete CDR3 DNA: TGTGCCAGCAGCTTAGCACTAGCGTCCCAGGGCGATACG.

This clone was counted ten times or more. The CDR3 end lies 3 residues beyond the end of the read and is filled in from the germline J gene. V and J are TRBV20-1 and TRBJ2-5; D perhaps matches TRBD1 (6 bases). The CDR3 is 12 amino acids. V gave up 2 bases and J gave up 4 bases, with 8 bases separating them. CDR1 and CDR2 (germline): DFQATT, SNEGSKA (reference sequence). The CDR3: CSARRGGETQYF. CDR3 DNA (partial): TGCAGTGCTAGAAGAGGGGGAGAGACC.

This clone was recorded at least ten times. The read comes to an end 3 residues before the CDR3 does, leaving the germline J gene to fill in the end. This chain links TRBV18 with TRBJ2-5, with D uncertain. Germline CDR1 reads KGHSH; CDR2 reads LQKENI. The CDR3 sequence is 13 residues long. Trimming cost V 0 bases and J 2 bases, with 4 bases left between them. CDR3 residues: CASSPPPQETQYF. CDR3 DNA (partial): TGTGCCAGCTCACCACCCCCACAAGAGACC. Based on the CDR3 plus reference TRBV18 and TRBJ2-5, the full variable domain is NAGVMQNPRHLVRRRGQEARLRCSPMKGHSHVYWYRQLPEEGLKFMVYLQKENIIDESGMPKERFSAEFPKEGPSILRIQQVVRGDSAAYFCASSPPPQETQYFGPGTRLLVL.

This clone was seen many times. The read falls 3 residues short of the CDR3 end, and the missing part is taken from the germline J gene. The J gene is TRBJ2-7, the V gene TRBV7-9; TRBD2 is a possible D gene (6 bases). Germline assignment: CDR1 SEHNR and CDR2 FQNEAQ (reference sequence). CDR3 size: 14 residues. V was pared by 5 bases and J by 2 bases, with 13 bases between. The CDR3 here is CASSPGLYPYEQYF. The covered CDR3 bases are TGTGCCAGCAGCCCCGGACTATATCCCTACGAG.